This T cell receptor (beta chain) was retrieved from a study of blood T cell repertoires in COVID-19. Overall study: Specimens from acute and convalescent COVID-19 originated in the United States, Italy and Spain.

Original processing notes: Scientists estimated how many nucleated cells there were by amplifying reference gene primers. Here immunoSEQ multiplex PCR was the method, and the copy in TCRdb shows in-frame clones only, minus some. V and J calls and clone size are those listed in that table; D and trimming were worked out from the DNA. Among 100,000 to 150,000 clones listed, about 88% were seen once. Germline assignment: CDR1 SGHAT and CDR2 FQNNGV. This CDR3 contains 16 residues. V shed 2 bases and J 3 bases; nucleotides not matched to a gene: 8. The clonotype was recovered from a human donor in a cohort sampled during active COVID-19. This sequence joins TRBV11-2 and TRBJ2-7, with 9 bases lining up with TRBD2. Sequencing was carried out using peripheral blood. Here the CDR3 reads CASSLLSGGPLYEQYF. CDR3 nucleotide sequence: TGTGCCAGCAGCTTACTGAGCGGGGGGCCCCTCTACGAGCAGTACTTC. Supplemented by reference TRBV11-2 and TRBJ2-7, the full variable domain reads EAGVAQSPRYKIIEKRQSVAFWCNPISGHATLYWYQQILGQGPKLLIQFQNNGVVDDSQLPKDRFSAERLKGVDSTLKIQPAKLEDSAVYLCASSLLSGGPLYEQYFGPGTRLTVT.